The T cell receptor beta chain under discussion was sequenced for a study of T cell responses to AZD1222 COVID-19 vaccine. Study in general: Second-dose groups at about 4 or about 12 weeks were pooled.

Clones were read by immunoSEQ multiplex PCR, and TCRdb kept only the in-frame ones, dropping some. The sample consists of around 150,000 clones, 94% of them appearing once. The CDR3 totals 19 residues. V lost 1 base, J lost 5 bases, and 26 bases lay in between. Germline CDR1 reads SEHNR; CDR2 reads FQNEAQ (reference sequence). This clonotype was sampled from an adult in good health. The chain employs TRBV7-9 and TRBJ2-5; D is perhaps TRBD1 or TRBD2 (5 bases each). The sequenced sample was peripheral blood, obtained on day 0 of AZD1222 vaccination. The CDR3 protein is CASSLVAASINPWGETQYF. The DNA for the CDR3 is TGTGCCAGCAGCTTAGTAGCCGCATCTATTAATCCCTGGGGGGAGACCCAGTACTTC.